One TCR beta chain is described in this entry. The sample holds a few counts of this clone. The target of this receptor is not known. No qualities accompany the bases; no much larger clone lies one base away. These data are taken from a study of chemoradiotherapy in HPV16-positive cancers (dated by TCRdb to between 2021 and 2023). Turning to the overall study: Candidate HPV-specific T-cell clones and common TCR motifs were defined through functional T-cell assays on cells from a couple of HPV16-positive patients. The candidate HPV-specific TCRs and motifs were then tracked in TCR repertoires from under 100 patients with HPV-related cancers. The study asked whether T-cell immunity against the HPV oncoproteins E6 and E7 changes during chemoradiotherapy and whether it affects survival. What the authors observed across the whole study: Expansion of candidate HPV-specific clones and E7-related TCR motifs was observed in the tumor microenvironment during treatment, whereas no such expansion was observed for non-HPV-specific T cells. In HPV16-positive patients, expansion of HPV-responsive T cells during chemoradiotherapy was found to be associated with improved recurrence-free survival. The functional definition of HPV-specific T cells came from only a couple of HPV16-positive patients, and the survival association was reported for HPV16-positive patients.

Repertoires were sampled repeatedly over the course of chemoradiotherapy, so clonal expansion could be followed in the tumor microenvironment. Germline trimming: 0 bases from V, 0 bases from J; junction bases outside gene matches: 0. Sequences MRHNA (CDR1) and SNTAGT (CDR2) are obtained from the germline V gene. The CDR3 runs 16 residues from the cysteine to the phenylalanine. The only DNA kept is the CDR3, 48 bases in frame from the first base. Library preparation employed the immunoSEQ multiplex PCR assay. This is the immuneACCESS table as TCRdb keeps it, with only in-frame sequences that have V and J called. A part of the clones is gone; compared with another copy, unresolved V genes explain less than half, and the rest is unexplained. Counted in this sample were around 68,000 clones; 88% of them appeared once. The ten largest clones represent just over 4% of the sample.

This receptor was taken from a human donor with HPV-associated anogenital cancer. Specimen: blood, collected from a patient who underwent chemoradiotherapy. The rearranged segments are TRBV6-4 and TRBJ2-3; TRBD2 lines up with 10 middle nucleotides. In nucleotide form, the sequence is TGTGCCAGCAGTGACTCGACTAGCGGGAGCACAGATACGCAGTATTTT. Its protein reads: CASSDSTSGSTDTQYF.